This T cell receptor (beta chain) was captured by sequencing in a study of metastatic and nonmetastatic thyroid tumors. This clone was recorded at least ten times. With MiXCR, TCRdb called clones anew from the PCR reads. This table has about 28,000 clones, 23% appearing once. All patients were treatment-naive before thyroid surgery. V lost 6 bases, J lost 3 bases, and 17 bases lay in between. The CDR3 contains 15 residues. Per germline, CDR1 MNHEY and CDR2 SVGEGT. The sequence was collected from a female donor with papillary thyroid cancer or a benign thyroid nodule (not recorded which). Some clones in this sample may be carry-over from other donors' samples. Input material: blood. The chain links TRBV6-2 or TRBV6-3 to TRBJ2-5; no clear D gene. CDR3 sequence reads: CASSPFRTDKETQYF. The CDR3 nucleotides are TGTGCCAGCAGCCCATTTAGGACGGATAAAGAGACCCAGTACTTC.